Included here is one TCR beta chain sequence, with context. The sample is drawn from a study of shared clonotypes between healthy human individuals. Germline V gene lookup returns CDR1 SGHTA and CDR2 FQGNSA. This CDR3 spans 15 amino acids. V was shortened by 0 bases and J by 0 bases, with 9 bases between the two germline ends. The protocol was immunoSEQ multiplex PCR, while the TCRdb copy is restricted to in-frame clones and leaves out a portion. The sample has about 2 million clones, 85% to 95% seen once. The chain is built from TRBV7-2 and TRBJ2-7, with D unclear. This receptor was taken from a man between 18 and 29 years old in good health. The sample taken for sequencing was naive CD4+ T cells sorted from blood. Subset given: CD45RA+ positively selected. The CDR3 loop is CASSLAGSSSYEQYF. The CDR3 nucleotides are TGTGCCAGCAGCTTAGCAGGCAGCAGCTCCTACGAGCAGTACTTC.